This entry lists 25 T cell receptor beta chains sequenced from one sample in a study of CD8 T cells in Susac syndrome. RNA amounts of roughly 0.45 to 1 ug underwent reverse transcription with random hexamers. TCRdb itself ran the immunoSEQ multiplex PCR reads through MiXCR, one entry per CDR3 protein. Among fewer than 150,000 distinct CDR3 sequences, around nine tenths were seen once, and the ten largest hold 0.2% to 0.25%. The sample comprised CD8+ T cells from PBMCs. The receptor set was obtained from a human donor with multiple sclerosis.

The J gene is TRBJ2-7, the V gene TRBV13; TRBD1 matches 8 bases. The germline V gene encodes CDR1 PRHDT and CDR2 FYEKMQ (reference sequence). This CDR3 region has 14 residues. V trimming: 5 bases; J trimming: 4 bases; junction bases outside the gene matches: 7. The CDR3 sequence: CASSAGTGKYEQYF. The CDR3 bases are TGTGCCAGCAGCGCCGGGACAGGAAAGTACGAGCAGTACTTC.

The chain couples TRBV5-6 to TRBJ2-3; D remains ambiguous. The ends were cut back, 2 bases at V and 2 bases at J, with 12 bases in the middle. The CDR3 consists of 15 residues. Germline V gene data show CDR1 as SGHDT and CDR2 as YYEEEE. The CDR3 loop reads CASSFFSRDTDTQYF. The CDR3 DNA sequence: TGTGCCAGCAGCTTCTTCTCCAGAGACACAGATACGCAGTATTTT.

The chain uses TRBV28 and TRBJ1-2, with 11 bases fitting TRBD1. There are 18 residues in the CDR3. V was clipped by 1 base and J by 6 bases; unmatched bases: 13. The germline V gene has CDR1 MDHEN and CDR2 SYDVKM. The CDR3 bases are TGTGCCAGCAGTTTATTCCCGACCTCCGGGACAGGGGGGAATGGCTACACCTTC. Amino acid sequence: CASSLFPTSGTGGNGYTF.

V gene TRBV7-9 combines with J gene TRBJ2-1; 11 positions match TRBD2. Germline CDR1 reads SEHNR; CDR2 reads FQNEAQ (reference sequence). The CDR3 is 17 amino acids. J was trimmed by 8 bases and V by 5 bases; bases with no gene match: 14. This CDR3 is CASSPPPTSGSEDEQFF. The CDR3, as DNA: TGTGCCAGCAGCCCCCCCCCTACTAGCGGGAGTGAGGATGAGCAGTTCTTC.

V usage is TRBV30 and J usage is TRBJ1-5; TRBD1 matches 9 bases. Germline loops: CDR1 GTSNPN, CDR2 SVGIG (reference sequence). The V gene end was trimmed by 4 bases and the J gene end by 3 bases; junction bases not matched to a gene: 4. This CDR3 is 14 amino acids long. In DNA form, the CDR3 reads TGTGCCTGGACCGGGACAGGGAACAATCAGCCCCAGCATTTT. Amino acid sequence: CAWTGTGNNQPQHF.

The chain carries TRBV20-1 and TRBJ1-5; no firm D call. Trimming pared 0 bases from V and 2 bases from J, leaving 5 bases between. Per the germline V gene, CDR1 is DFQATT and CDR2 is SNEGSKA (reference sequence). The CDR3 covers 13 residues. This CDR3 is CSAREWGNQPQHF. CDR3 sequence (DNA): TGCAGTGCTAGAGAATGGGGCAATCAGCCCCAGCATTTT.

The chain carries TRBV2 and TRBJ2-1; 7 nucleotides line up with TRBD1. The CDR3 is 15 residues long. In germline, CDR1 is SNHLY, CDR2 FYNNEI. Germline trimming cut 1 base from V and 5 bases from J; bases unmatched to any gene: 5. The CDR3 spells CASSEDRTGNNEQFF. The DNA for the CDR3 is TGTGCCAGCAGTGAAGACAGGACAGGCAACAATGAGCAGTTCTTC. Based on the CDR3 plus reference TRBV2 and TRBJ2-1, the full variable domain is EPEVTQTPSHQVTQMGQEVILRCVPISNHLYFYWYRQILGQKVEFLVSFYNNEISEKSEIFDDQFSVERPDGSNFTLKIRSTKLEDSAMYFCASSEDRTGNNEQFFGPGTRLTVL.

This chain links TRBV30 with TRBJ2-7; D gene unclear. V lost 0 bases and J lost 0, with 15 bases in between. The CDR3 is 16 residues long. CDR1 and CDR2 (germline): GTSNPN, SVGIG (reference sequence). CDR3 in DNA: TGTGCCTGGAGTGTACACCACTTAGAAGGCTCCTACGAGCAGTACTTC. This encodes CAWSVHHLEGSYEQYF.

The sample holds one count of this clonotype. The genes are TRBV4-1 and TRBJ1-2, with D unclear. V dropped 1 base and J dropped 3 bases, with 9 bases sitting between them. There are 14 residues in the CDR3. Germline CDR1 reads MGHRA; CDR2 reads YSYEKL. The CDR3 bases are TGCGCCAGCAGCCAAGCAGGTTCGCACTATGGCTACACCTTC. Residues: CASSQAGSHYGYTF.

The chain combines TRBV29-1 with TRBJ2-3, with D hard to call. V lost 1 base and J 3 bases, leaving 8 bases between the germline ends. This CDR3 comprises 13 residues. Per germline, CDR1 SQVTM and CDR2 ANQGSEA. The CDR3 nucleotides read TGCAGCGTTGAAGGAGCTTCGACAGATACGCAGTATTTT. The encoded protein is CSVEGASTDTQYF.

The CDR3: CASSLAANEQYF. The CDR3 DNA sequence: TGCGCCAGCAGCCTCGCCGCTAACGAGCAGTACTTC. V is TRBV4-1 and J is TRBJ2-7; D not resolved. CDR1 MGHRA and CDR2 YSYEKL come from the germline V gene. Trimming took 4 bases from V and 5 from J, leaving 9 bases between them. CDR3 length: 12 amino acids.

CDR3 nucleotides: TGTGCCAGCAGTGTACAGGGGGCCGGAGCTAACTATGGCTACACCTTC. Amino acid sequence: CASSVQGAGANYGYTF. The chain has TRBV6-1 and TRBJ1-2; 9 nucleotides match TRBD1. V gave up 4 bases and J gave up 0 bases; unmatched junction bases: 6. Germline values: CDR1 MNHNS, CDR2 SASEGT. The CDR3 length is 16 residues.

The V call is TRBV2, the J call TRBJ2-1, with no clear D. This CDR3 comprises 13 residues. Germline values: CDR1 SNHLY, CDR2 FYNNEI. Between the trimmed V and J ends, which lost 6 bases and 8 bases, there was a span of 14 bases. CDR3 residues: CASRDELVDEQFF. The DNA for the CDR3 is TGTGCCAGCAGGGACGAACTCGTCGATGAGCAGTTCTTC.

This clonotype was observed once. The V call is TRBV2, the J call TRBJ1-2, with 9 bases identical to TRBD1. CDR3 length: 14 residues. The ends lost 6 bases at V and 7 bases at J; junction bases unmatched: 9. CDR1 is SNHLY, CDR2 FYNNEI, per germline. The CDR3 sequence is CASSVVPGQGGYTF. CDR3 in DNA: TGTGCCAGCAGCGTCGTCCCGGGACAGGGTGGCTACACCTTC.

V usage is TRBV9 and J usage is TRBJ2-7; a possible D gene is TRBD2 (5 bases). From germline, CDR1 is SGDLS and CDR2 YYNGEE. Between the trimmed V and J ends, which lost 0 bases and 1 base, there was a span of 11 bases. This CDR3 comprises 15 residues. As DNA, the CDR3 is TGTGCCAGCAGCGTAGGCAGCGGAGAATCCTACGAGCAGTACTTC. This gives the protein CASSVGSGESYEQYF.

The V gene is TRBV2, the J gene TRBJ2-7, with D unresolved. This CDR3 is built from 14 residues. Germline values: CDR1 SNHLY, CDR2 FYNNEI. V shed 3 bases and J shed 1 base, with 10 bases lying between them. The CDR3 loop is CASSEYGNSYEQYF. Here the CDR3 DNA reads TGTGCCAGCAGTGAGTATGGGAATTCCTACGAGCAGTACTTC.

V usage is TRBV7-6 and J usage is TRBJ2-7; 8 nucleotides agree with TRBD2. The CDR3 is made up of 14 amino acids. Germline loops: CDR1 SGHVS, CDR2 FNYEAQ. J gave up 3 bases and V 1 base, and 2 bases lay outside the gene matches. The CDR3: CASSLETSGYEQYF. Written as DNA, the CDR3 is TGTGCCAGCAGCTTAGAAACTAGCGGCTACGAGCAGTACTTC.

The J gene is TRBJ1-1, the V gene TRBV13; D uncertain. This CDR3 has 13 amino acids. Germline CDR1 and CDR2: PRHDT and FYEKMQ (reference sequence). The V and J ends lost 2 bases and 1 base respectively, with 5 bases between them. CDR3 nucleotides: TGTGCCAGCAGCTTACAAACGAACACTGAAGCTTTCTTT. It is translated as CASSLQTNTEAFF. Filled out from reference TRBV13 and TRBJ1-1, the complete variable domain reads AAGVIQSPRHLIKEKRETATLKCYPIPRHDTVYWYQQGPGQDPQFLISFYEKMQSDKGSIPDRFSAQQFSDYHSELNMSSLELGDSALYFCASSLQTNTEAFFGQGTRLTVV.

Here the CDR3 reads CASSFLAGYEQYF. The CDR3 DNA sequence: TGTGCCAGCAGTTTCCTAGCGGGCTACGAGCAGTACTTC. This sequence joins TRBV27 and TRBJ2-7; 8 bases map to TRBD2. The V segment lost 3 bases and the J segment 3 bases; nucleotides outside the gene matches: 1. Germline loops: CDR1 MNHEY, CDR2 SMNVEV (reference sequence). The CDR3 length is 13 residues.

The genes are TRBV4-1 and TRBJ2-3; D possibly corresponds to TRBD2 (6 bases). The V gene's germline CDR1 is MGHRA and CDR2 YSYEKL. V was shortened by 1 base and J by 3 bases, with 14 bases between the two germline ends. The CDR3 covers 16 residues. CDR3 nucleotides: TGCGCCAGCAGCCAAGGCCCGGGAGAGAGGACAGATACGCAGTATTTT. It specifies CASSQGPGERTDTQYF.

The chain couples TRBV4-3 to TRBJ1-5; D ambiguous. The CDR3 totals 12 residues. Per the germline V gene, CDR1 is LGHNA and CDR2 is YSLEER. Trimming left V 4 bases short and J 6 bases short, with 7 bases between. The CDR3: CASSLPGQPQHF. CDR3 bases: TGCGCCAGCAGCCTTCCCGGTCAGCCCCAGCATTTT.

This chain links TRBV27 with TRBJ2-1; the match to TRBD1 covers 10 bases. Trimming at V came to 6 bases and at J to 9 bases, leaving 8 bases not matched to a gene. CDR3 size: 14 residues. Germline V gives CDR1 MNHEY, CDR2 SMNVEV (reference sequence). CDR3 in amino acids: CASSRGQGVGEQFF. CDR3 nucleotides: TGTGCCAGCAGCCGTGGACAGGGGGTAGGTGAGCAGTTCTTC.

The chain is built from TRBV29-1 and TRBJ2-7, with TRBD2 matching over 12 bases. J was trimmed by 6 bases and V by 4 bases; bases with no gene match: 13. The CDR3 runs 16 residues. The germline CDR1 and CDR2 sequences are SQVTM and ANQGSEA. In DNA, the CDR3 is TGCAGCGTTGTATTACTAGCTAGCGGGAGGGCGAGCGAGCAGTACTTC. Translated: CSVVLLASGRASEQYF.

The genes are TRBV27 and TRBJ2-1, with 9 bases aligning to TRBD2. In germline, CDR1 is MNHEY, CDR2 SMNVEV (reference sequence). V was pared by 2 bases and J by 7 bases, with 3 bases of the junction left unmatched. This CDR3 comprises 14 residues. For the CDR3, the DNA is TGTGCCAGCAGTTTAACCGCGGGGGGGAATGAGCAGTTCTTC. It encodes CASSLTAGGNEQFF.

The CDR3 DNA sequence: TGTGCCAGCAGTCTCTTCCGTCTGAACACTGAAGCTTTCTTT. Translated, it gives CASSLFRLNTEAFF. V gene TRBV6-5 combines with J gene TRBJ1-1; no reliable D call. The CDR3 totals 14 residues. The germline CDR1 and CDR2 sequences are MNHEY and SVGAGI. The germline V and J ends were trimmed by 5 bases and 0 bases, with 10 bases remaining between them.